This T cell receptor (beta chain) was captured by sequencing in a study of blood T cell repertoires in COVID-19. On the study more broadly: Collection of acute and convalescent COVID-19 samples took place in the United States, Italy and Spain. PBMCs, B-cell-depleted T cells, or T cells provided the cDNA or gDNA that made up the material.

The CDR3 length is 15 residues. Germline V gene sequence: CDR1 SGHNT, CDR2 YYREEE (reference sequence). V was trimmed by 2 bases and J by 5 bases, leaving 15 bases between them. As handled by the study authors: The assay estimated nucleated cells by amplifying reference gene primers. Sequencing was performed with immunoSEQ multiplex PCR; in TCRdb, only in-frame clones are kept and a portion is missing. D and trimming were read from the DNA, whereas the V and J calls and clone size are those reported in that table. The sample has about 90,000 clones; 86% are singletons. This TCR was sampled from a man of 80 years or more with acute or convalescent COVID-19. Sequencing was done on a sample of peripheral blood. The V call is TRBV5-4, the J call TRBJ2-3, with a possible D match to TRBD2 (7 bases). In DNA form, the CDR3 reads TGTGCCAGCAGCTTAGGGGGGGTGGGAGGAGATACGCAGTATTTT. Translating it yields CASSLGGVGGDTQYF.